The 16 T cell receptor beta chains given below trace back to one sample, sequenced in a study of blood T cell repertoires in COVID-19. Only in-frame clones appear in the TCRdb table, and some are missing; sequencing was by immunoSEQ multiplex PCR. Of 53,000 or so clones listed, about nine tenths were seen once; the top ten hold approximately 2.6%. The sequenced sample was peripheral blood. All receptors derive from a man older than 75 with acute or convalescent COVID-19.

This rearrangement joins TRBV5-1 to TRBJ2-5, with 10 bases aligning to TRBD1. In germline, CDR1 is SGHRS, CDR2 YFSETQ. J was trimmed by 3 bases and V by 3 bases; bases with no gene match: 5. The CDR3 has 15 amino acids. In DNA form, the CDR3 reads TGCGCCAGCAGCTACTACGGACAGGGGGAAGAGACCCAGTACTTC. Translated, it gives CASSYYGQGEETQYF.

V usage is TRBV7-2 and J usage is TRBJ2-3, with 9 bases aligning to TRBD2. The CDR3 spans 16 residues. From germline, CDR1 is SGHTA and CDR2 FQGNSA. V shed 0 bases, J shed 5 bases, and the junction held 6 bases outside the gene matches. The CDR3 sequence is CASSLAGGLALDTQYF. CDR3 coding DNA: TGTGCCAGCAGCTTAGCCGGGGGACTAGCCCTAGATACGCAGTATTTT.

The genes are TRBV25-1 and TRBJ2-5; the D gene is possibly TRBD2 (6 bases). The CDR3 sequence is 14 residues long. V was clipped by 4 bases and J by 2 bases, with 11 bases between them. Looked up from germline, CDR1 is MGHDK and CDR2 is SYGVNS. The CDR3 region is CASSVGGSQETQYF. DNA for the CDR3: TGTGCCAGCAGTGTTGGGGGGTCACAAGAGACCCAGTACTTC.

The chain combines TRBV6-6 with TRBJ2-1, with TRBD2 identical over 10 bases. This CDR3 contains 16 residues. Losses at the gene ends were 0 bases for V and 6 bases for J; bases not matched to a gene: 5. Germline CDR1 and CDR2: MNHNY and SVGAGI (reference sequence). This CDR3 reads CASSYSKLAGTNEQFF. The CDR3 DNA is TGTGCCAGCAGTTACTCGAAACTAGCGGGGACCAATGAGCAGTTCTTC.

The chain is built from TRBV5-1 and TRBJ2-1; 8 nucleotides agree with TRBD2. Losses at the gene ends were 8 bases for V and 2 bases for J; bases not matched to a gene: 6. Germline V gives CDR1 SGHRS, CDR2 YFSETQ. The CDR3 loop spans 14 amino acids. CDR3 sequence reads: CASSRGGTYNEQFF. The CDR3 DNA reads TGCGCCAGTAGTCGGGGGGGAACCTACAATGAGCAGTTCTTC.

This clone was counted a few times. The CDR3 here is CASSPNRRVEKLFF. DNA of the CDR3: TGTGCCAGCTCACCAAATCGTCGGGTTGAAAAACTGTTTTTT. V gene TRBV18 combines with J gene TRBJ1-4; the D is unclear. Germline assignment: CDR1 KGHSH and CDR2 LQKENI. The CDR3 consists of 14 residues. V was pared by 2 bases and J by 7 bases, with 11 bases between. Complete variable domain (other parts from reference TRBV18 and TRBJ1-4): NAGVMQNPRHLVRRRGQEARLRCSPMKGHSHVYWYRQLPEEGLKFMVYLQKENIIDESGMPKERFSAEFPKEGPSILRIQQVVRGDSAAYFCASSPNRRVEKLFFGSGTQLSVL.

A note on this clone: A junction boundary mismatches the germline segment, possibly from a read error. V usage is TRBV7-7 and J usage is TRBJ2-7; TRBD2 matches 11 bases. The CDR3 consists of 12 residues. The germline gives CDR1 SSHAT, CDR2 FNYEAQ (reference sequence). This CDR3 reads CASSLAGGEQYF. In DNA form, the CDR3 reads TGTGCTAGCAGCTTAGCGGGGGGGGAGCAGTACTTC.

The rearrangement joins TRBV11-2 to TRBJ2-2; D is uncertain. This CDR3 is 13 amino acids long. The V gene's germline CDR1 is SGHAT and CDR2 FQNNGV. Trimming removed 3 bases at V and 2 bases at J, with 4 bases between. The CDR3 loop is CASSLSNTGELFF. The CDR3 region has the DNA TGTGCCAGCAGCTTGTCTAACACCGGGGAGCTGTTTTTT.

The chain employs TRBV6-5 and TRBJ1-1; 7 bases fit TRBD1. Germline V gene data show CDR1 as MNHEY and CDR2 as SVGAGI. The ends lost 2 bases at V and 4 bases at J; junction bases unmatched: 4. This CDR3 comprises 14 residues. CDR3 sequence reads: CASSYQGGFTEAFF. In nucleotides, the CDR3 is TGTGCCAGCAGTTACCAAGGGGGCTTCACTGAAGCTTTCTTT.

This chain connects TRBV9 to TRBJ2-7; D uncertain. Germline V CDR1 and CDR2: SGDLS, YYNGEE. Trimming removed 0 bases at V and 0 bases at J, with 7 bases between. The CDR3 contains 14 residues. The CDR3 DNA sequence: TGTGCCAGCAGCGTAGACGCGAGCTCCTACGAGCAGTACTTC. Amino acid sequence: CASSVDASSYEQYF.

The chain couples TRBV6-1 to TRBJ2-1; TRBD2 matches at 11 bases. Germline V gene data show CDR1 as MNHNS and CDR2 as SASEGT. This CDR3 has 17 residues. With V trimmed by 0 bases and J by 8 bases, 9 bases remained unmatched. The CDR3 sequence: CASSEASLAGGRDEQFF. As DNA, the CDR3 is TGTGCCAGCAGTGAAGCCTCCCTAGCGGGGGGCAGGGATGAGCAGTTCTTC.

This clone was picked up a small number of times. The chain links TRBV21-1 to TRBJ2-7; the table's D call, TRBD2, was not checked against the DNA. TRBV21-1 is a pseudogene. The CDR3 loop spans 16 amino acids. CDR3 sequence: CAIQYAGGPQGEEQYF. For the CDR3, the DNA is TGTGCCATTCAATATGCCGGGGGGCCCCAAGGAGAAGAGCAGTACTTC.

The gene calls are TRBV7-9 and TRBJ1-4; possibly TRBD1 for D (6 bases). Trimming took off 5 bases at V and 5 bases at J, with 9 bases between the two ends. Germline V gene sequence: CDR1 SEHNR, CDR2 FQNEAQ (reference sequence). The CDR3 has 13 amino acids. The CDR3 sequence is CASSKTGNEKLFF. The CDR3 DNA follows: TGTGCCAGCAGCAAAACAGGGAATGAAAAACTGTTTTTT.

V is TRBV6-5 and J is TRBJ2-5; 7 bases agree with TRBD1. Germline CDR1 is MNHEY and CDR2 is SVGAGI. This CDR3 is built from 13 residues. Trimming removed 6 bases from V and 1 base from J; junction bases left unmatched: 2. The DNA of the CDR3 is TGTGCCAGCAGGAGACAGGGCCAAGAGACCCAGTACTTC. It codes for CASRRQGQETQYF.

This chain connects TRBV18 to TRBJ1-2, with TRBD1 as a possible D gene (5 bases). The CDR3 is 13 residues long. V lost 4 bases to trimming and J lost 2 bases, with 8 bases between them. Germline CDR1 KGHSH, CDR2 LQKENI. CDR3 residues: CASSQDTNYGYTF. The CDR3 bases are TGTGCCAGCTCACAGGACACAAACTATGGCTACACCTTC.

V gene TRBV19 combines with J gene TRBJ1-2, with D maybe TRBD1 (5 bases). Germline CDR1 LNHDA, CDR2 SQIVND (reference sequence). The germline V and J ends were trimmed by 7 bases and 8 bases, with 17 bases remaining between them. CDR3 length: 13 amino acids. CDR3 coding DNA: TGTGCCAGTATTCTCCAGGGCACGAGCGGCTACACCTTC. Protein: CASILQGTSGYTF.